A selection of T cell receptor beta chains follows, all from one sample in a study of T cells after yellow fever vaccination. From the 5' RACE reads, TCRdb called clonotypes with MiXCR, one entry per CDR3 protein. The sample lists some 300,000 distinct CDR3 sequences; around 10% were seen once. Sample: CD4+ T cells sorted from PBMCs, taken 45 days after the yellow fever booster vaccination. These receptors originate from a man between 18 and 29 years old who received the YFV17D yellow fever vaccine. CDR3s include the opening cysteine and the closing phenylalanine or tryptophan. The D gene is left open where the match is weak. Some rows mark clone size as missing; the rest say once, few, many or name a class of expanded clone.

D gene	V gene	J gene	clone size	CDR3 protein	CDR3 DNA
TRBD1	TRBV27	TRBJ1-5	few	CASSTYRGDSNQPQHF	TGTGCCAGCAGCACCTACAGGGGAGACAGCAATCAGCCCCAGCATTTT
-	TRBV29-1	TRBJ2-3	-	CSATGTSTDTQYF	TGCAGCGCTACAGGGACTAGCACAGATACGCAGTATTTT
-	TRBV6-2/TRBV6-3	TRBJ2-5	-	CASNHRDAGRGETQYF	TGTGCCAGCAACCACCGGGACGCCGGTCGCGGGGAGACCCAGTACTTC
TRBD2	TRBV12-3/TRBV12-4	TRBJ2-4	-	CASSLLFRHGLAGAPLAKNIQYF	TGTGCCAGCAGTTTACTTTTTCGTCACGGACTAGCGGGGGCACCCCTAGCCAAAAACATTCAGTACTTC
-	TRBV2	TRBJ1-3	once	CASRENGNTIYF	TGTGCCAGCAGGGAGAATGGAAACACCATATATTTT
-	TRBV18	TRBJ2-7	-	CASSPNGGSYEQYF	TGTGCCAGCTCACCGAACGGTGGCTCCTACGAGCAGTACTTC
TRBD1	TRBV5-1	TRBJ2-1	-	CASSLDSGTGINEQFF	TGCGCCAGCAGTCTAGACTCCGGGACAGGGATCAATGAGCAGTTCTTC
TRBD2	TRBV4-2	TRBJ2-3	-	CASSPGTSGGPSTDTQYF	TGTGCCAGCAGCCCGGGGACTAGCGGGGGTCCTAGCACAGATACGCAGTATTTT
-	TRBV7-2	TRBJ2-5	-	CASSAIGLAGETQYF	TGTGCCAGCAGCGCAATCGGTCTGGCAGGCGAGACCCAGTACTTC
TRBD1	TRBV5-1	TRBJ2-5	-	CASSLAPTGGREETQYF	TGCGCCAGCAGCTTGGCCCCAACAGGGGGCCGGGAGGAGACCCAGTACTTC
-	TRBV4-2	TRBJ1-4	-	CASSQGGVGEKLFF	TGTGCCAGCAGCCAAGGAGGGGTTGGAGAAAAACTGTTTTTT
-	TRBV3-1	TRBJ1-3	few	CASSQLWSGGNTIYF	TGTGCCAGCAGCCAACTGTGGTCCGGAGGAAACACCATATATTTT
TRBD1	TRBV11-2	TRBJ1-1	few	CASSYTAGTENTEAFF	TGTGCCAGCAGCTACACCGCCGGGACAGAGAACACTGAAGCTTTCTTT
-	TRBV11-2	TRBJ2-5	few	CASSDGRVDQETQYF	TGTGCCAGCAGCGATGGCAGGGTGGACCAAGAGACCCAGTACTTC
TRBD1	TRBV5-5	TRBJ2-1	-	CASRVGDRANEQFF	TGTGCCAGCAGGGTTGGGGACAGGGCTAATGAGCAGTTCTTC
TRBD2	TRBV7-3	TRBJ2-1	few	CASSLGTSGSEQFF	TGTGCCAGCAGCCTCGGGACTAGCGGGAGTGAGCAGTTCTTC
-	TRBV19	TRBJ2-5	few	CASADGGQETQYF	TGTGCCAGTGCTGACGGTGGACAAGAGACCCAGTACTTC
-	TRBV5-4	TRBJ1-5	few	CASSLGGGTADQPQHF	TGTGCCAGCAGCTTGGGTGGGGGAACGGCTGACCAGCCCCAGCATTTT
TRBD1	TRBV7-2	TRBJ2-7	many	CASSSRTGAYEQYF	TGTGCCAGCAGCTCCCGGACAGGGGCCTACGAGCAGTACTTC
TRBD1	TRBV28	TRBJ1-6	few	CASSQGTAHSPLHF	TGTGCCAGCAGTCAGGGGACAGCGCATTCACCCCTCCACTTT
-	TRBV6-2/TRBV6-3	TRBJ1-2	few	CASSGSVRRERYGYTF	TGTGCCAGCAGTGGCTCCGTTCGACGGGAGAGATATGGCTACACCTTC
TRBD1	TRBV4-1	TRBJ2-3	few	CASSRTGEMGTQYF	TGCGCCAGCAGCCGAACAGGGGAAATGGGGACGCAGTATTTT
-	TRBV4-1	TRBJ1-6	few	CASSPYHRDSPLHF	TGCGCCAGCAGCCCCTACCACAGGGATTCACCCCTCCACTTT
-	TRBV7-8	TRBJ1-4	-	CASSRTAPPEKLFF	TGTGCCAGCAGCCGGACAGCTCCCCCTGAAAAACTGTTTTTT
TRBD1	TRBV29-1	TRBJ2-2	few	CSADRGGDGELFF	TGCAGCGCGGACAGGGGAGGAGACGGGGAGCTGTTTTTT
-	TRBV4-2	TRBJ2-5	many	CASSQDPEFPETQYF	TGTGCCAGCAGCCAAGATCCGGAATTCCCCGAGACCCAGTACTTC
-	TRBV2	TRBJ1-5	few	CASSDGRGSNQPQHF	TGTGCCAGCAGTGATGGCAGGGGAAGCAATCAGCCCCAGCATTTT
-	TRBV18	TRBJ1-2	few	CASSPPAGNYGYTF	TGTGCCAGCTCACCACCGGCGGGGAACTATGGCTACACCTTC
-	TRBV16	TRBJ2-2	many	CASSRVSSGELFF	TGTGCCAGCAGCCGGGTTTCATCCGGGGAGCTGTTTTTT
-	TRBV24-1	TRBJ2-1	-	CATSDASRGDNEQFF	TGTGCCACCAGTGATGCGTCTCGAGGGGACAATGAGCAGTTCTTC
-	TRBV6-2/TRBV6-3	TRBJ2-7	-	CASRDVVGEQYF	TGTGCCAGCAGAGATGTGGTAGGCGAGCAGTACTTC
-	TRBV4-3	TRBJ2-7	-	CASSQTGSYEQYF	TGCGCCAGCAGCCAGACTGGGTCCTACGAGCAGTACTTC
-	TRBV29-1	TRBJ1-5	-	CSVESGGNQPQHF	TGCAGCGTTGAGTCGGGGGGAAATCAGCCCCAGCATTTT
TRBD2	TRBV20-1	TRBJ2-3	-	CSATSGGAADTQYF	TGCAGTGCTACCTCCGGGGGGGCCGCAGATACGCAGTATTTT
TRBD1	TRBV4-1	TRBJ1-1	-	CASSQDPPGQGARKAFF	TGCGCCAGCAGCCAAGACCCTCCGGGACAGGGGGCGAGGAAAGCTTTCTTT
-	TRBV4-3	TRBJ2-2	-	CASSQGLVTGELFF	TGCGCCAGCAGCCAAGGACTGGTCACCGGGGAGCTGTTTTTT
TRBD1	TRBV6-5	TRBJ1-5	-	CASRFAGPGGNSNQPQHF	TGTGCCAGCAGATTCGCGGGACCAGGGGGTAATAGCAATCAGCCCCAGCATTTT
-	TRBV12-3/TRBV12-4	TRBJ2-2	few	CASARRTGELFF	TGTGCCAGCGCTCGGAGAACCGGGGAGCTGTTTTTT
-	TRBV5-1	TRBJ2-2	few	CASSLLGADSGELFF	TGCGCCAGCAGCTTGCTGGGGGCTGATTCCGGGGAGCTGTTTTTT
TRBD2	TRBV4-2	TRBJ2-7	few	CASSQVAGAHYEQYF	TGTGCCAGCAGCCAAGTAGCGGGGGCCCACTACGAGCAGTACTTC
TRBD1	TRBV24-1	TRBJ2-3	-	CATGIQGANTDTQYF	TGTGCCACCGGAATTCAGGGGGCTAACACAGATACGCAGTATTTT
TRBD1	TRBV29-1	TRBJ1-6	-	CSNSCRQGGDSPLHF	TGCAGCAATTCCTGTCGACAGGGGGGGGATTCACCCCTCCACTTT
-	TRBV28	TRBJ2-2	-	CASSLWSAGVTRELFF	TGTGCCAGCAGTTTATGGAGTGCCGGGGTAACCCGGGAGCTGTTTTTT
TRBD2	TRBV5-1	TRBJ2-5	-	CASRSGLAGQETQYF	TGCGCCAGCAGGAGTGGACTAGCGGGCCAAGAGACCCAGTACTTC
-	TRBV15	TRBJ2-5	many	CATSRDRAGGQETQYF	TGTGCCACCAGCAGAGATAGAGCCGGCGGGCAAGAGACCCAGTACTTC
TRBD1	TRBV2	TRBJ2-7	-	CASSIHRGYEQYF	TGTGCCAGCAGTATCCACAGGGGGTACGAGCAGTACTTC
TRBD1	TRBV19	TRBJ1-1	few	CASSIGAPDRGTEAFF	TGTGCCAGTAGTATTGGAGCACCAGACAGGGGAACTGAAGCTTTCTTT
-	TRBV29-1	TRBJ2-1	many	CSVEGRVGFGSYNEQFF	TGCAGCGTAGAAGGACGGGTGGGTTTTGGCTCCTACAATGAGCAGTTCTTC
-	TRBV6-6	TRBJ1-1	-	CASSYWVRATEAFF	TGTGCCAGCAGTTACTGGGTCAGGGCTACTGAAGCTTTCTTT
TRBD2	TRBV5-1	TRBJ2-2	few	CASFAGGNTGELFF	TGCGCCAGCTTTGCGGGGGGAAACACCGGGGAGCTGTTTTTT
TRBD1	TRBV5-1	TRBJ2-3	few	CASRRQGSGDTQYF	TGCGCCAGCAGGAGACAGGGTTCAGGAGATACGCAGTATTTT
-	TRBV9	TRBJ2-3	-	CASSRTGTPTSYRVRDTQYF	TGTGCCAGCAGTCGAACCGGGACTCCAACTAGTTATCGCGTCCGAGATACGCAGTATTTT
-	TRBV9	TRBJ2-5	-	CASSPSGGIGRETQYF	TGTGCCAGCAGCCCCTCCGGCGGTATAGGGAGGGAGACCCAGTACTTC
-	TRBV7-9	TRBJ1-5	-	CASSSAQGYSNQPQHF	TGTGCCAGCAGCTCGGCCCAGGGGTATAGCAATCAGCCCCAGCATTTT
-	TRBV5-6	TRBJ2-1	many	CASSLVAGLPFF	TGTGCCAGCAGCTTGGTTGCCGGACTCCCGTTCTTC
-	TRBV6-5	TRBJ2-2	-	CASSSGLDGELFF	TGTGCCAGCAGTTCCGGCTTGGATGGGGAGCTGTTTTTT
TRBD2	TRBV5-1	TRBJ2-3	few	CASVLSSGGTDTQYF	TGCGCCAGCGTACTGTCTAGCGGCGGCACAGATACGCAGTATTTT
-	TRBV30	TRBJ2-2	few	CAWSPGATGELFF	TGTGCCTGGAGCCCAGGGGCCACCGGGGAGCTGTTTTTT
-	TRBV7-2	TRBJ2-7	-	CASSPDRGIEQYF	TGTGCCAGCAGCCCAGACCGGGGGATCGAGCAGTACTTC